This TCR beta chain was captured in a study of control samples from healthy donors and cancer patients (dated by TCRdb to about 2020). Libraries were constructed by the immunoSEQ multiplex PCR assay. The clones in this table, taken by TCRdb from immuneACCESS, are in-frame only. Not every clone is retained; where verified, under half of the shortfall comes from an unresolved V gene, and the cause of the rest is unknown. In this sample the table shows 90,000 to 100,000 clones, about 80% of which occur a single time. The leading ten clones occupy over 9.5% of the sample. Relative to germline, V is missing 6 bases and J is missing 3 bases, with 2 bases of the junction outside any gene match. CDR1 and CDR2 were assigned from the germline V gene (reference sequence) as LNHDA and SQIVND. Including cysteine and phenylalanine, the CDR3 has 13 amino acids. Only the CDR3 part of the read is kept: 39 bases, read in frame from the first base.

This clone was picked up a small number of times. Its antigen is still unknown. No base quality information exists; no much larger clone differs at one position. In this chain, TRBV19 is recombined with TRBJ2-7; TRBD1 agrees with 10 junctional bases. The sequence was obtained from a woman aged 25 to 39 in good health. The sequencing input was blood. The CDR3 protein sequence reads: CASSRDRGYEQYF. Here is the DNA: TGTGCCAGTAGCCGGGACAGGGGCTACGAGCAGTACTTC.